These T cell receptor beta chains were read from a single sample in a study of beta chain features in type 1 diabetes. Using immunoSEQ multiplex PCR, the repertoire was profiled, and TCRdb retains in-frame clones only, with some absent. The sample carries 300,000 or so clones, roughly an eighth recorded once. Sequences were obtained from naive CD4+ T cells from blood. All receptors derive from a man aged 25 to 40 with type 1 diabetes. CDR3s include the opening cysteine and the closing phenylalanine or tryptophan. D genes are given only for firm matches. Size tells how often a clone was seen (once, few, many) or the class of an expanded clone, and some rows leave it out.

CDR3 DNA: TGTGCCAGCAGCCCCCGGGCGGGAGTTGTGATGAATGAGCAGTTCTTC; CDR3 protein: CASSPRAGVVMNEQFF; J gene: TRBJ2-1; D gene: TRBD2; clone size: few; V gene: TRBV9
CDR3 DNA: TGTGCCAGCTCACCATCTTCCAGAATATTTGAAGCTTTCTTT; CDR3 protein: CASSPSSRIFEAFF; J gene: TRBJ1-1; D gene: .; clone size: .; V gene: TRBV18
CDR3 DNA: TGTGCCAGCAGCGTTGAAGGGGCTAATGGCTACACCTTC; CDR3 protein: CASSVEGANGYTF; J gene: TRBJ1-2; D gene: .; clone size: .; V gene: TRBV9
CDR3 DNA: TGTGCCAGCAGTTCCTACGAGGAAAAACTGTTTTTT; CDR3 protein: CASSSYEEKLFF; J gene: TRBJ1-4; D gene: .; clone size: .; V gene: TRBV28
CDR3 DNA: TGTGCCAGCAGCTTAAGTCCCGGGAGTTCCTCAGCGCAGTATTTT; CDR3 protein: CASSLSPGSSSAQYF; J gene: TRBJ2-3; D gene: .; clone size: few; V gene: TRBV7-2
CDR3 DNA: TGTGCCTGGAGTGTACGAGGGGACATTCCAAGCTCCTACAATGAGCAGTTCTTC; CDR3 protein: CAWSVRGDIPSSYNEQFF; J gene: TRBJ2-1; D gene: .; clone size: few; V gene: TRBV30
CDR3 DNA: TGCGCCAGCAGCCAAGCGACAGGGTATACTTACGAGCAGTACTTC; CDR3 protein: CASSQATGYTYEQYF; J gene: TRBJ2-7; D gene: TRBD1; clone size: .; V gene: TRBV4-3
CDR3 DNA: TGTGCCAGCAGTTACCAACTGCCCGGGGAGCTGTTTTTT; CDR3 protein: CASSYQLPGELFF; J gene: TRBJ2-2; D gene: .; clone size: few; V gene: TRBV7-2
CDR3 DNA: TGTGCCAGCAGTACCCCAGGGTTCGAGTTCACTGAAGCTTTCTTT; CDR3 protein: CASSTPGFEFTEAFF; J gene: TRBJ1-1; D gene: .; clone size: .; V gene: TRBV6-5
CDR3 DNA: TGTGCCAGCAGCCAAGTTCGGGAACAGGGAACCTATGGCTACACCTTC; CDR3 protein: CASSQVREQGTYGYTF; J gene: TRBJ1-2; D gene: .; clone size: .; V gene: TRBV4-2
CDR3 DNA: TGTGCCAGCAGCTTAATGGGGCTTGGCACTGAAGCTTTCTTT; CDR3 protein: CASSLMGLGTEAFF; J gene: TRBJ1-1; D gene: .; clone size: few; V gene: TRBV7-3
CDR3 DNA: TGTGCCAGCGGCCTCGGGACTAGCAATGCAGATACGCAGTATTTT; CDR3 protein: CASGLGTSNADTQYF; J gene: TRBJ2-3; D gene: TRBD2; clone size: .; V gene: TRBV7-9
CDR3 DNA: TGTGCCAGCAGCATTGGCCCGGGACAGGGGTACGAGCAGTACTTC; CDR3 protein: CASSIGPGQGYEQYF; J gene: TRBJ2-7; D gene: TRBD1; clone size: few; V gene: TRBV9